A selection of T cell receptor beta chains follows, all from one sample in a study of STAT3 mutations in large granular lymphocyte leukemia. Generated by immunoSEQ multiplex PCR, the TCRdb table keeps only in-frame clones and is missing some. The sample consists of tens of thousands of clones, roughly 93% of them appearing once. The specimen sequenced was peripheral blood mononuclear cells. The receptors stem from a man between 35 and 55 years old with T-cell large granular lymphocyte leukemia. Some clones in this sample may be carry-over from other donors' samples. Both conserved end residues are part of each CDR3. The D gene is left open where the match is weak. Clone size, where shown, is once, few, many, or a class for clones that have expanded.

TRBJ2-5 TRBD1 NA TRBV6-1 CASRVGGEETQYF TGTGCCAGCAGGGTAGGGGGCGAGGAGACCCAGTACTTC
TRBJ2-3 NA NA TRBV4-2 CASSHQSNSVGTDTQYF TGTGCCAGCAGCCACCAATCTAACAGCGTAGGGACAGATACGCAGTATTTT
TRBJ1-3 NA NA TRBV5-1 CASSPQGGDGNTIYF TGCGCCAGCAGCCCCCAGGGCGGGGACGGAAACACCATATATTTT
TRBJ2-3 NA NA TRBV5-1 CASSLGQTKDTQYF TGCGCCAGCAGCTTGGGACAGACTAAAGATACGCAGTATTTT
TRBJ1-1 NA once TRBV9 CASSASLGVNTEAFF TGTGCCAGCAGCGCAAGTTTGGGGGTGAACACTGAAGCTTTCTTT
TRBJ2-3 NA NA TRBV28 CASSSTPLGTQYF TGTGCCAGCAGTTCCACCCCATTAGGTACGCAGTATTTT
TRBJ1-2 NA NA TRBV7-9 CASSSTGYYGYTF TGTGCCAGCAGCTCCACCGGATACTATGGCTACACCTTC
TRBJ2-2 NA NA TRBV18 CASSPDTRTGELFF TGTGCCAGCTCACCGGACACCCGCACCGGGGAGCTGTTTTTT
TRBJ1-2 TRBD1 once TRBV19 CASRSGTGENGYTF TGTGCCAGTAGGTCCGGGACAGGGGAAAATGGCTACACCTTC
TRBJ1-1 NA NA TRBV21-1 CASSAQGALNTEAFF TGTGCCAGCAGCGCCCAGGGGGCTTTGAACACTGAAGCTTTCTTT
TRBJ1-2 TRBD1 NA TRBV9 CASSVGTAEYYGYTF TGTGCCAGCAGCGTGGGGACAGCCGAGTACTATGGCTACACCTTC
TRBJ1-4 NA NA TRBV7-9 CASSLAGGTNEKLFF TGTGCCAGCAGCTTAGCAGGGGGAACTAATGAAAAACTGTTTTTT
TRBJ1-2 NA NA TRBV5-4 CASSLEKEGYGYTF TGTGCCAGCAGCCTGGAAAAAGAAGGCTATGGCTACACCTTC
TRBJ2-7 NA NA TRBV30 CAWTKRGADEQYF TGTGCCTGGACTAAACGGGGGGCTGACGAGCAGTACTTC
TRBJ1-2 NA NA TRBV7-9 CASSLVAQPGYGYTF TGTGCCAGCAGCTTAGTGGCCCAACCTGGCTATGGCTACACCTTC
TRBJ2-7 NA once TRBV5-1 CASSLQGGAYEQYF TGCGCCAGCAGCTTGCAAGGGGGGGCCTACGAGCAGTACTTC
TRBJ1-5 NA once TRBV4-1 CASSQDTGGNQPQHF TGCGCCAGCAGCCAAGATACAGGAGGCAATCAGCCCCAGCATTTT
TRBJ1-5 TRBD1 NA TRBV10-3 CAISWDRGTPQHF TGTGCCATCAGTTGGGACAGGGGAACGCCCCAGCATTTT
TRBJ2-7 NA NA TRBV20-1 CSAAMLYEQYF TGCAGTGCTGCGATGCTCTACGAGCAGTACTTC
TRBJ1-5 NA NA TRBV6-5 CASKAIGNNQPQHF TGTGCCAGCAAGGCCATCGGGAACAATCAGCCCCAGCATTTT
TRBJ2-6 NA NA TRBV4-3 CASSQDGRSSGANVLTF TGCGCCAGCAGCCAAGATGGACGGAGCTCTGGGGCCAACGTCCTGACTTTC
TRBJ1-1 NA NA TRBV5-1 CASSFADQGEAFF TGCGCCAGCAGCTTCGCCGATCAAGGTGAAGCTTTCTTT
TRBJ2-3 NA NA TRBV18 CASSLTVVQGHTDTQYF TGTGCCAGCTCACTGACCGTGGTTCAAGGACACACAGATACGCAGTATTTT
TRBJ1-1 NA NA TRBV5-1 CASSLETEAFF TGCGCCAGCAGCTTGGAAACTGAAGCTTTCTTT
TRBJ2-5 TRBD1 NA TRBV30 CAWRQGVGSGETQYF TGTGCCTGGAGGCAGGGGGTAGGAAGTGGGGAGACCCAGTACTTC
TRBJ2-1 TRBD1 once TRBV7-9 CASTFGTGGFYNEQFF TGTGCCAGCACCTTTGGGACAGGGGGCTTCTACAATGAGCAGTTCTTC
TRBJ1-1 NA NA TRBV29-1 CSVAAVLLRDTEAFF TGCAGCGTTGCGGCGGTGCTCCTGCGCGACACTGAAGCTTTCTTT
TRBJ2-7 NA NA TRBV7-2 CASSLVGSSYEQYF TGTGCCAGCAGCTTAGTTGGCAGTTCCTACGAGCAGTACTTC
TRBJ2-1 TRBD2 NA TRBV4-1 CASSPSSGLAEYNEQFF TGCGCCAGCAGCCCCTCCAGTGGACTAGCGGAATACAATGAGCAGTTCTTC
TRBJ2-7 NA NA TRBV18 CASSRPSDSEQYF TGTGCCAGCTCCCGTCCCTCTGACTCCGAGCAGTACTTC
TRBJ2-1 NA NA TRBV30 CARGGLVPSSYNEQFF TGTGCCCGTGGGGGTCTAGTTCCCAGCTCCTACAATGAGCAGTTCTTC
TRBJ1-1 NA NA TRBV5-1 CASSLNHENTEAFF TGCGCCAGCAGCTTGAACCATGAGAACACTGAAGCTTTCTTT
TRBJ2-5 TRBD2 NA TRBV5-8 CASSPGTSIETQYF TGTGCCAGCAGTCCCGGGACTAGCATAGAGACCCAGTACTTC
TRBJ1-1 TRBD1 once TRBV30 CAWSEGQGLRGAFF TGTGCCTGGAGTGAGGGACAGGGCCTACGGGGGGCTTTCTTT
TRBJ1-6 NA NA TRBV2 CASSDEGGNSPLHF TGTGCCAGCAGTGATGAGGGAGGTAATTCACCCCTCCACTTT
TRBJ2-3 NA NA TRBV7-9 CASSLAGHSYTDTQYF TGTGCCAGCAGCTTGGCGGGACACTCCTACACAGATACGCAGTATTTT
TRBJ1-1 TRBD1 NA TRBV18 CASSPLTGGWITEAFF TGTGCCAGCTCACCACTTACAGGGGGTTGGATCACTGAAGCTTTCTTT
TRBJ1-3 NA NA TRBV9 CASSSPGFSGNTIYF TGTGCCAGCAGCTCTCCAGGGTTCTCTGGAAACACCATATATTTT
TRBJ2-1 NA NA TRBV5-1 CASSSLPTENNEQFF TGCGCCAGCAGCTCCCTCCCCACAGAGAACAATGAGCAGTTCTTC
TRBJ2-7 NA once TRBV27 CASAYDGSYEQYF TGTGCCAGCGCCTACGACGGATCCTACGAGCAGTACTTC
TRBJ2-7 NA once TRBV4-2 CASTRERGSPYEQYF TGTGCCAGCACCAGAGAGAGGGGATCGCCCTACGAGCAGTACTTC
TRBJ1-1 NA NA TRBV5-1 CASSVGSYRDTEAFF TGCGCCAGCAGCGTCGGGTCGTATCGGGACACTGAAGCTTTCTTT
TRBJ1-2 TRBD1 NA TRBV19 CASSPGQGEIYGYTF TGTGCCAGTAGTCCGGGACAGGGCGAGATCTATGGCTACACCTTC
TRBJ2-6 NA NA TRBV19 CASSTGILSSGANVLTF TGTGCCAGTAGTACAGGCATTTTAAGCTCTGGGGCCAACGTCCTGACTTTC
TRBJ2-7 NA NA TRBV13 CASSLQTGTSYEQYF TGTGCCAGCAGCTTACAAACCGGGACTTCCTACGAGCAGTACTTC
TRBJ1-1 NA once TRBV5-1 CASSLASGNTEAFF TGCGCCAGCAGCTTGGCTTCGGGGAACACTGAAGCTTTCTTT
TRBJ1-1 NA NA TRBV4-1 CASSLGRLNTEAFF TGCGCCAGCAGCCTAGGTAGACTGAACACTGAAGCTTTCTTT
TRBJ2-3 TRBD2 NA TRBV19 CASSALAGGEDTQYF TGTGCCAGTAGTGCCCTAGCGGGGGGCGAAGATACGCAGTATTTT
TRBJ1-2 NA NA TRBV10-3 CAISGRGNYGYTF TGTGCCATCAGCGGGCGAGGCAACTATGGCTACACCTTC
TRBJ1-5 NA NA TRBV27 CASSSKSNQPQHF TGTGCCAGCAGTTCCAAGAGCAATCAGCCCCAGCATTTT
TRBJ1-5 NA NA TRBV6-1 CASSELQIPNQPQHF TGTGCCAGCAGTGAACTACAGATTCCTAATCAGCCCCAGCATTTT
TRBJ1-4 NA few TRBV6-5 CASGGAVEKLFF TGTGCCAGCGGGGGGGCTGTGGAAAAACTGTTTTTT
TRBJ2-1 NA NA TRBV28 CASSFIHEQFF TGTGCCAGCAGTTTTATCCATGAGCAGTTCTTC
TRBJ2-7 NA NA TRBV18 CASSPQAYEQYF TGTGCCAGCTCACCACAGGCTTACGAGCAGTACTTC
TRBJ2-5 NA NA TRBV18 CASSPSETQYF TGTGCCAGCTCACCATCCGAGACCCAGTACTTC
TRBJ1-2 NA NA TRBV5-6 CASSFRDGYTF TGTGCCAGCAGCTTCAGGGATGGCTACACCTTC
TRBJ1-5 NA NA TRBV30 CAWSVGPGNQPQHF TGTGCCTGGAGTGTGGGGCCCGGTAATCAGCCCCAGCATTTT
TRBJ2-5 TRBD1 NA TRBV9 CASSVEGTGGFGETQYF TGTGCCAGCAGCGTAGAGGGAACAGGGGGTTTCGGAGAGACCCAGTACTTC
TRBJ2-3 NA NA TRBV14 CASSLTLRQPDTQYF TGTGCCAGCAGCCTCACTCTTAGACAGCCGGATACGCAGTATTTT
TRBJ1-5 TRBD1 NA TRBV15 CATSNRGWMGNQPQHF TGTGCCACCAGCAACAGGGGATGGATGGGCAATCAGCCCCAGCATTTT